There are a few counts of the clone carrying this TCR beta chain. Its antigen remains unknown. This entry comes from a study of vaccination and CD4 T cells after COVID-19. Study-wide background: Overlapping peptides covering the spike proteins of SARS-CoV-2, HCoV-NL63, HCoV-OC43 and HCoV-229E were added to stimulate cells.

The Oncomine TCR Beta short-read assay sequenced DNA from cultured CD4+ T cells. The genomic DNA was obtained from cultured CD4+ T cells by extraction with the QIAamp micro DNA kit. TCRdb reprocessed the PCR reads with MiXCR, giving one entry per CDR3 protein. The repertoire holds about 13,000 distinct CDR3 sequences, with about 50% as singletons. Treatment defined: roughly nine-day PBMC culture with coronavirus spike peptide pools or control peptides (ViraFEST assay). Germline CDR1 MNHEY, CDR2 SVGAGI. The CDR3 has 15 residues. Trimming pared 1 base from V and 4 bases from J, leaving 11 bases between.

The chain couples TRBV6-5 to TRBJ1-5; D possibly corresponds to TRBD1 (6 bases). Material: CD4+ T cells from blood, cultured in vitro. This TCR was sampled from a human donor who had recovered from COVID-19. Written as DNA, the CDR3 is TGTGCCAGCAGTTACTTCGGCAGGGGAAATCAGCCCCAGCATTTT. It codes for CASSYFGRGNQPQHF.